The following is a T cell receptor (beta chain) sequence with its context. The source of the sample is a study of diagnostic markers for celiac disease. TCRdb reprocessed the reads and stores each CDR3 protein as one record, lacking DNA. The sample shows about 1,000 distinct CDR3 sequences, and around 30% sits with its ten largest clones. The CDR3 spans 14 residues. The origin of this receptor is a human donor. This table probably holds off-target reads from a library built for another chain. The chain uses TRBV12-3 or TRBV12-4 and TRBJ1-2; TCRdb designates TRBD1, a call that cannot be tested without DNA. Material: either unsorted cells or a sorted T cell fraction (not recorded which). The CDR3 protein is CASSFWQGDYGYTF.